What follows are 10 T cell receptor beta chains derived from one specimen sequenced in a study of circulating CD8 cells and anti-PD-1 response in melanoma. The QIAseq Immune Repertoire TCR panel built the libraries from approximately 15 ng of total RNA. TCRdb re-called the reads with MiXCR, one entry per CDR3 protein. The data show 750 to 900 distinct CDR3 sequences, approximately 8% seen once. Sorting of live CD3+CD8+TCRalphabeta+ cells by PD-1 and/or TIGIT gave four subsets. Sample: CD8+ T cells from PBMCs, taken at baseline or after one month of anti-PD-1 therapy (not recorded which). These receptors were taken from a human donor with melanoma.

In its sample, this clonotype is hyperexpanded (1% or more). The V call is TRBV11-1, the J call TRBJ1-1; 7 bases match TRBD1. This CDR3 comprises 17 residues. The J segment lost 0 bases and the V segment lost 3 bases, leaving 10 bases of the junction unmatched. CDR1 SGHAT and CDR2 FQDESV come from the germline V gene (reference sequence). The DNA of the CDR3 is TGTGCCAGCAGCTTCTTGCGACAGGGAAGCATGAACACTGAAGCTTTCTTT. This codes for CASSFLRQGSMNTEAFF.

Judged by abundance, this clonotype is large. This sequence joins TRBV9 and TRBJ2-1; D perhaps matches TRBD1 (5 bases). The CDR3 sequence is 16 residues long. The V and J ends lost 0 bases and 10 bases respectively, with 20 bases between them. Germline values: CDR1 SGDLS, CDR2 YYNGEE. The CDR3 sequence: CASSVENRTEAGEQFF. The CDR3 region has the DNA TGTGCCAGCAGCGTAGAAAACAGGACCGAGGCAGGGGAGCAGTTCTTC.

This clonotype rates as medium-sized. This rearrangement joins TRBV19 to TRBJ2-7, with 10 bases identical to TRBD1. V lost 8 bases, J lost 3 bases, and 7 bases stayed unmatched. This CDR3 has 14 residues. CDR1 is LNHDA, CDR2 SQIVND, per germline (reference sequence). The CDR3 coding sequence is TGTGCCAGTCAACCGACAGGGGGCATCTACGAGCAGTACTTC. Its translation: CASQPTGGIYEQYF. The whole variable domain, filled in from reference TRBV19 and TRBJ2-7, reads DGGITQSPKYLFRKEGQNVTLSCEQNLNHDAMYWYRQDPGQGLRLIYYSQIVNDFQKGDIAEGYSVSREKKESFPLTVTSAQKNPTAFYLCASQPTGGIYEQYFGPGTRLTVT.

Details on this clonotype: A read error may explain this, as a much larger clone is one base away. J is TRBJ1-1 and V is TRBV2; D is possibly TRBD1 (6 bases). The CDR3 contains 14 residues. CDR1 is SNHLY and CDR2 is FYNNEI in the germline V gene. CDR3 nucleotide sequence: TGTGCCAGCAATCACGAGGGCTGGGACACTGAAACTTTCTTT. Its protein product is CASNHEGWDTETFF.

By sample share, this clonotype is medium-sized. The CDR3 protein is CSVDRDEQFF. DNA of the CDR3: TGCAGCGTTGATAGAGATGAGCAGTTCTTC. The chain combines TRBV29-1 with TRBJ2-1, with D unclear. The germline gives CDR1 SQVTM, CDR2 ANQGSEA. V shed 3 bases and J shed 8 bases, with 5 bases lying between them. CDR3 length: 10 residues.

This clonotype is deemed large. The chain combines TRBV2 with TRBJ2-1; 10 bases fit TRBD1. With 6 bases clipped from V and 6 bases from J, the junction kept 5 bases outside the gene matches. The V gene's germline CDR1 is SNHLY and CDR2 FYNNEI. The CDR3 runs to 14 residues. CDR3 sequence reads: CASRADRGPNEQFF. The CDR3 DNA reads as TGTGCCAGCAGGGCTGACAGGGGGCCCAATGAGCAGTTCTTC.

By frequency in the sample, this clonotype is medium-sized. The chain carries TRBV11-2 and TRBJ2-7, with TRBD1 identical over 9 bases. Germline V lookup: CDR1 SGHAT, CDR2 FQNNGV. CDR3 length: 18 residues. Unmatched junction bases numbered 22, after V lost 7 bases and J lost 6 bases. CDR3 protein: CASTTGGTGKAVSGEQYF. The CDR3 bases are TGTGCCAGCACCACTGGCGGGACAGGGAAAGCCGTTTCGGGCGAGCAGTACTTC.

Details on this clonotype: This may be a read error: a much more frequent sequence differs by one nucleotide. The chain links TRBV3-1 to TRBJ2-3; 9 bases are a match to TRBD2. This CDR3 has 17 amino acids. Unmatched junction bases numbered 20, after V lost 2 bases and J lost 14 bases. CDR1 and CDR2 from the germline V gene are LGHDT and YNNKEL (reference sequence). CDR3 region: CASSQQRGGASTDMLYF. The DNA of the CDR3 is TGTGCCAGCAGCCAACAGCGCGGGGGGGCTAGCACAGATATGCTGTATTTT.

By sample share, this clonotype is medium-sized (0.01 to 0.1%). The rearrangement links TRBV20-1 to TRBJ2-7; a weak D match, TRBD1 (6 bases). The length of the CDR3 is 13 residues. V was pared by 5 bases and J by 5 bases, with 16 bases between. From germline, CDR1 is DFQATT and CDR2 SNEGSKA (reference sequence). The CDR3 is CSASHSYRDEQYF. CDR3 DNA: TGCAGTGCTTCGCATTCTTACAGGGACGAGCAGTACTTC.

In its sample, this clonotype is medium-sized (0.01 to 0.1%). The chain links TRBV7-2 to TRBJ2-7, with a weak D call TRBD2 (6 bases). With 1 base removed from V and 0 bases from J, the gap between germline ends came to 13 bases. This CDR3 contains 16 residues. The germline CDR1 and CDR2 sequences are SGHTA and FQGNSA. The CDR3 bases are TGTGCCAGCAGCTTAGATAGCGGCGAGACCTCCTACGAGCAGTACTTC. Translating gives CASSLDSGETSYEQYF.